This T cell receptor beta chain was retrieved from a study of beta chain features in type 1 diabetes. Across the study: Taken together, all samples contributed fewer than 110 million examined sorted cells.

The isolated RNA, all of it, was reverse transcribed, so expressed TCRB transcripts were what got sequenced. TCRdb's copy holds only in-frame clones and misses some; the assay was immunoSEQ multiplex PCR. Of over 120,000 clones in the sample, around 9.3% were seen once. V was shortened by 7 bases and J by 0 bases, with 10 bases between the two germline ends. Per the germline V gene, CDR1 is GTSNPN and CDR2 is SVGIG (reference sequence). The CDR3 contains 13 residues. Findings of the study overall: Within each of all four CD4+ subsets, Type 1 diabetes patients had TCRB CDR3s that were moderately but significantly shorter.

Sorted CD4+ subsets: naive, central memory, regulatory, stem cell-like memory (CD45RO/CCR7/CD25/CD127/CD95/CD27 panel). Purity exceeded 95% in all sorted populations. As to this clone: What it binds is unknown.

The source material was naive CD4+ T cells from blood. The TCR comes from a man younger than 30 in good health. The rearrangement uses TRBV30 and TRBJ1-5; D unresolved. The CDR3 nucleotides read TGTGCCTTCGAGGTTTATAGCAATCAGCCCCAGCATTTT. Protein sequence: CAFEVYSNQPQHF.